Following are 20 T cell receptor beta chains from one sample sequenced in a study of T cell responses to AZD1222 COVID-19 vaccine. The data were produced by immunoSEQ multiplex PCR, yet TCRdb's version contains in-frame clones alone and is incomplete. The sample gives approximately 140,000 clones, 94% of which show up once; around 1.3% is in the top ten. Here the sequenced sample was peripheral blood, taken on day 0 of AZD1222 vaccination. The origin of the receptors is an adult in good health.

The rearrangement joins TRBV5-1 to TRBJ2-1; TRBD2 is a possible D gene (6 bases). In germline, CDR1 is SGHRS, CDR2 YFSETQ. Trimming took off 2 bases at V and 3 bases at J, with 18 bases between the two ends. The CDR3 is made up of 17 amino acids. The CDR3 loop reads CASSFSDSGTHYNEQFF. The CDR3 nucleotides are TGCGCCAGCAGCTTCTCAGACTCCGGGACTCACTACAATGAGCAGTTCTTC.

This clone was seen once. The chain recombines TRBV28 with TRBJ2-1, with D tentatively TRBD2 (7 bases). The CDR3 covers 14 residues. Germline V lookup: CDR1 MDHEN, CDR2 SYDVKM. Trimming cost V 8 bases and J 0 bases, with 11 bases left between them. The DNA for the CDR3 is TGTGCCAGCTTAGGGGGGGACTCCTACAATGAGCAGTTCTTC. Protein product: CASLGGDSYNEQFF.

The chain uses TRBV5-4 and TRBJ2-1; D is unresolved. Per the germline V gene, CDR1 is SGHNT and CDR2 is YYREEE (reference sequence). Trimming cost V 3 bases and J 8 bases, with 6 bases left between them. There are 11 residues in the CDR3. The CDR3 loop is CASSSNHEQFF. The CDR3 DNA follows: TGTGCCAGCAGCTCGAACCATGAGCAGTTCTTC.

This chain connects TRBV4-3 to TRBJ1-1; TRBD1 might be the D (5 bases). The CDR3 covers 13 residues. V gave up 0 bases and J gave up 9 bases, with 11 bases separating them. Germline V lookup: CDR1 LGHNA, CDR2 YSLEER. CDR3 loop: CASSQDRAGQAFF. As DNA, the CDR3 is TGCGCCAGCAGCCAAGATAGGGCAGGGCAAGCTTTCTTT.

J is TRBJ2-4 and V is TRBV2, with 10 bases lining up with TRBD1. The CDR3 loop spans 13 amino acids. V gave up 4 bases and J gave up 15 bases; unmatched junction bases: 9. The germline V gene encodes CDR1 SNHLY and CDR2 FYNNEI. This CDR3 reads CASSGDRGRERYF. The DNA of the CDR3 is TGTGCCAGCAGTGGAGACAGGGGGCGCGAGCGGTACTTC.

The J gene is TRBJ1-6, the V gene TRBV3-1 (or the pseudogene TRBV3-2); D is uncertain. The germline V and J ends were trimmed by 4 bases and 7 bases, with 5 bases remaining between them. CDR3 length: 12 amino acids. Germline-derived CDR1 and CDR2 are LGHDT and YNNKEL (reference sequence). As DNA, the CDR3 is TGTGCCAGCAGCCCAGGAAATTCACCCCTCCACTTT. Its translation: CASSPGNSPLHF.

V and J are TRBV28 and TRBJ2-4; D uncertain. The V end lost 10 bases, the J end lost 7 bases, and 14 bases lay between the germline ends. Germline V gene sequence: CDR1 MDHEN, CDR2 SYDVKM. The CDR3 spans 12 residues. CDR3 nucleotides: TGTGCCACCAGGACGGCGGAGAACATTCAGTACTTC. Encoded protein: CATRTAENIQYF.

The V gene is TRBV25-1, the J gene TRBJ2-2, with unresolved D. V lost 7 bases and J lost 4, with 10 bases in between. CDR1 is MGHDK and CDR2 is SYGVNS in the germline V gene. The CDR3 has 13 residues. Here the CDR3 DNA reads TGTGCCAGCACGCGGCAAACCACCGGGGAGCTGTTTTTT. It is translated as CASTRQTTGELFF.

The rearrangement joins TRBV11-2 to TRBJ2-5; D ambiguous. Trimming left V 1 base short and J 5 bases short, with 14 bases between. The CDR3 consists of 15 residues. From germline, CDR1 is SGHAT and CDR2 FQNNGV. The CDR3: CASSLASSWVETQYF. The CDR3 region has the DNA TGTGCCAGCAGCTTAGCCTCGAGTTGGGTCGAGACCCAGTACTTC.

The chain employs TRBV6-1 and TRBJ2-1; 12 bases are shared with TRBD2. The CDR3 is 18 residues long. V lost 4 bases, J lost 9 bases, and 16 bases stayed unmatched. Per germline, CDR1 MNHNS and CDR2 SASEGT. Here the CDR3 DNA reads TGTGCCAGCAGTGGCGCCGGACTAGCGGGAAAGGGTAGCGTTGAGCAGTTCTTC. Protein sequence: CASSGAGLAGKGSVEQFF.

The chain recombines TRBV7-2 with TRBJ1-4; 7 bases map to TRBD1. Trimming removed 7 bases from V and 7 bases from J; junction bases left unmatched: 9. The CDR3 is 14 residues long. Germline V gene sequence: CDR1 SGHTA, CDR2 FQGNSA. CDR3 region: CASMPGQGGEKLFF. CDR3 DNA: TGTGCCAGCATGCCGGGGCAGGGGGGTGAAAAACTGTTTTTT.

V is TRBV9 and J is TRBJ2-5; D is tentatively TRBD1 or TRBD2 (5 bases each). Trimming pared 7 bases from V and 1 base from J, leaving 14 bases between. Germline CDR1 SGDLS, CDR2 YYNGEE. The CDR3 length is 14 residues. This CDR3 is CASDPGTGQETQYF. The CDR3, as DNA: TGTGCCAGCGATCCAGGGACCGGCCAAGAGACCCAGTACTTC.

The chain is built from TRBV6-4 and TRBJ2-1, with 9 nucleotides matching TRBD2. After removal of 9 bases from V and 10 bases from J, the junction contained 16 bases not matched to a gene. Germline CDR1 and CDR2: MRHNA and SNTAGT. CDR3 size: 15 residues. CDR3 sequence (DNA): TGTGCCAGTAGTAGTAACCGCGGGGGGGTAGAAGAGCAGTTCTTC. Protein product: CASSSNRGGVEEQFF.

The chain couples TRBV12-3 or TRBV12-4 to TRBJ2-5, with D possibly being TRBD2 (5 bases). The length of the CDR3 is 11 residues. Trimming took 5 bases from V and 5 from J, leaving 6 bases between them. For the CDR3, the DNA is TGTGCCAGCAGTGGCGGGGAGACCCAGTACTTC. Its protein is CASSGGETQYF.

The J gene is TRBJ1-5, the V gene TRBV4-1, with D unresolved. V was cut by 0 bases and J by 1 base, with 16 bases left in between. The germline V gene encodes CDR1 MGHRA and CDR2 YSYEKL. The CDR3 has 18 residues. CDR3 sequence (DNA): TGCGCCAGCAGCCAAGATAGGATTGTCCAGACCAGCAATCAGCCCCAGCATTTT. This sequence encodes CASSQDRIVQTSNQPQHF.

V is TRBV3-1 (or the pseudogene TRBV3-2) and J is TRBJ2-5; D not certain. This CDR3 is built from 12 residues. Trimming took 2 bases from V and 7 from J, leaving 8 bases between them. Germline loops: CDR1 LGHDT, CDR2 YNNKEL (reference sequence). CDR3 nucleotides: TGTGCCAGCAGCCAACGCTGGGGGACCCAGTACTTC. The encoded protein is CASSQRWGTQYF.

CDR3 sequence (DNA): TGTGCCTGGAGTCTACGCCTGCAAATTAGCACAGATACGCAGTATTTT. Encoded protein: CAWSLRLQISTDTQYF. The chain uses TRBV30 and TRBJ2-3; D uncertain. V lost 2 bases and J 0 bases, leaving 15 bases between the germline ends. CDR3 size: 16 residues. CDR1 is GTSNPN and CDR2 is SVGIG in the germline V gene (reference sequence).

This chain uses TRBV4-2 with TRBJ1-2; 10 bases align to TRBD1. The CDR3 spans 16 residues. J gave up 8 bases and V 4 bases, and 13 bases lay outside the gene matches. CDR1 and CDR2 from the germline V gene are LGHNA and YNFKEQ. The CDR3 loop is CASSLLNPGQGEGYTF. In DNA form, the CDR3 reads TGTGCCAGCAGCCTCCTCAACCCCGGACAGGGGGAGGGCTACACCTTC.

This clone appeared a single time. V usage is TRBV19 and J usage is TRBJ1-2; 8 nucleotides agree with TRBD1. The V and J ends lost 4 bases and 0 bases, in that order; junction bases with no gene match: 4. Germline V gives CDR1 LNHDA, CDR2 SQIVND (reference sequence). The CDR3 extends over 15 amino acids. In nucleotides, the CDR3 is TGTGCCAGTAGTAAAAGGACAGGGACTAACTATGGCTACACCTTC. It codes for CASSKRTGTNYGYTF.

Here the CDR3 DNA reads TGTGCCAGCAGATTGTGGGGAGGCAATCAGCCCCAGCATTTT. Translated: CASRLWGGNQPQHF. The chain is built from TRBV5-6 and TRBJ1-5; unclear D gene. Trimming removed 5 bases from V and 2 bases from J, with 11 bases in between. The CDR3 sequence is 14 residues long. Germline CDR1 is SGHDT and CDR2 is YYEEEE.